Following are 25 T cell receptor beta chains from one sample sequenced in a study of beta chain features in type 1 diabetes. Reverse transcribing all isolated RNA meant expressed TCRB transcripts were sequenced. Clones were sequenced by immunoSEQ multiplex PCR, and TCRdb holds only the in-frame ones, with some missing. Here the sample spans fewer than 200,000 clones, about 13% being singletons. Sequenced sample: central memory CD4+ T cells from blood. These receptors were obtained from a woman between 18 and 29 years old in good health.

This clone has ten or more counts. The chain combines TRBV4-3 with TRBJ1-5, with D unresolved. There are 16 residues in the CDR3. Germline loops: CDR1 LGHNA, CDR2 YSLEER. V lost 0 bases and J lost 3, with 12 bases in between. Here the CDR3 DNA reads TGCGCCAGCAGCCAAGATGCAGGCAGAGACAATCAGCCCCAGCATTTT. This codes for CASSQDAGRDNQPQHF.

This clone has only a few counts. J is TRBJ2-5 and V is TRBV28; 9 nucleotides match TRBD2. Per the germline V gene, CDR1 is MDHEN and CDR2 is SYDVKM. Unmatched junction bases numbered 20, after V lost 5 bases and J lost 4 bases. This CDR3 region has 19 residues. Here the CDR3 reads CASSLRVNPSAGGGETQYF. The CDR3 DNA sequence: TGTGCCAGCAGTCTAAGGGTTAACCCCTCAGCGGGAGGAGGAGAGACCCAGTACTTC.

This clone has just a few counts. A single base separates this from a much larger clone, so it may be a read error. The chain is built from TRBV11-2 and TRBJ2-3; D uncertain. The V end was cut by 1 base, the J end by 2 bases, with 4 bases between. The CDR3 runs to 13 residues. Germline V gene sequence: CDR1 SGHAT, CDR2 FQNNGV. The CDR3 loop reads CASSLGLTDTQYF. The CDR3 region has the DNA TGTGCCAGCAGCTTAGGGCTCACAGATACGCAGTATTTT.

The CDR3 coding sequence is TGTGCCACCAGCAGAGATCAGGGGCCAGAGACCCAGTACTTC. This sequence encodes CATSRDQGPETQYF. The chain combines TRBV15 with TRBJ2-5; D perhaps matches TRBD1 (6 bases). The CDR3 runs to 14 residues. The germline V and J ends were trimmed by 0 bases and 4 bases, with 9 bases remaining between them. Germline CDR1 LNHNV, CDR2 YYDKDF (reference sequence).

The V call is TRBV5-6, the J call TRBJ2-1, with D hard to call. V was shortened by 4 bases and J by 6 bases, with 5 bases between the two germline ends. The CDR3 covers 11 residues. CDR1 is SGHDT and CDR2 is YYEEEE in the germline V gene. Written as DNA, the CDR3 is TGTGCCAGCAGCATATCCAATGAGCAGTTCTTC. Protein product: CASSISNEQFF.

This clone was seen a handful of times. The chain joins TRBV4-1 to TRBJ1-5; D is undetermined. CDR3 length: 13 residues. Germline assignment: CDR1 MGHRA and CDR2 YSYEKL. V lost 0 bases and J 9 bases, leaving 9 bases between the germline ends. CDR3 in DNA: TGCGCCAGCAGCCAAGAGCCGAGCCGGCCCCAGCATTTT. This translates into CASSQEPSRPQHF.

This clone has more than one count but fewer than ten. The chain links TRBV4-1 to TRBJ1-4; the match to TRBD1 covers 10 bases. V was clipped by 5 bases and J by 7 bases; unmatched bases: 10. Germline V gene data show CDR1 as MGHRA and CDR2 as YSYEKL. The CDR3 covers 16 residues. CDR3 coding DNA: TGCGCCAGCAGCTCACCCCACGGACAGGGGGTTGAAAAACTGTTTTTT. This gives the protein CASSSPHGQGVEKLFF.

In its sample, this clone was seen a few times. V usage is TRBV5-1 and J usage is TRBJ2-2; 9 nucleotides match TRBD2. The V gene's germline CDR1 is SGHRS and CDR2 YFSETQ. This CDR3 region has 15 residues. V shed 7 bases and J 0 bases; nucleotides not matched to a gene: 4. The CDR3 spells CASGPSGANTGELFF. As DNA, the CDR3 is TGCGCCAGCGGGCCTAGCGGGGCGAACACCGGGGAGCTGTTTTTT.

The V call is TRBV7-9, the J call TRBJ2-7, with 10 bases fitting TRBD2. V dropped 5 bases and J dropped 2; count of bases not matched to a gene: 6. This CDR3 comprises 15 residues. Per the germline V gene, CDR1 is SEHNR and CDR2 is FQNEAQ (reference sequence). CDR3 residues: CASSRLLAGTYEQYF. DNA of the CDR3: TGTGCCAGCAGCCGTCTACTAGCGGGGACCTACGAGCAGTACTTC. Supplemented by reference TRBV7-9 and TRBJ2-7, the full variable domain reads DTGVSQNPRHKITKRGQNVTFRCDPISEHNRLYWYRQTLGQGPEFLTYFQNEAQLEKSRLLSDRFSAERPKGSFSTLEIQRTEQGDSAMYLCASSRLLAGTYEQYFGPGTRLTVT.

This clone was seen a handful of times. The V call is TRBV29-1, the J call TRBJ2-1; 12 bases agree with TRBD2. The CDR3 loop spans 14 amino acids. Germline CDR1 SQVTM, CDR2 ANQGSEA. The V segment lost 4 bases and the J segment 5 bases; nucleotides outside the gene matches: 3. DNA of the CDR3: TGCAGCGTTGTTTCTAGCGGGAGGGACAATGAGCAGTTCTTC. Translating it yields CSVVSSGRDNEQFF.

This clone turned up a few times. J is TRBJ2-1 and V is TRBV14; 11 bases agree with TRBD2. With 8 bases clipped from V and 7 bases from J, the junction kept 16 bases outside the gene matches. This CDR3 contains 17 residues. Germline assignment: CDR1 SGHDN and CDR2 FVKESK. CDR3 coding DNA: TGTGCCAGCGGCAAGCTAGCGGGAGGATCGGTTGGGAATGAGCAGTTCTTC. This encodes CASGKLAGGSVGNEQFF.

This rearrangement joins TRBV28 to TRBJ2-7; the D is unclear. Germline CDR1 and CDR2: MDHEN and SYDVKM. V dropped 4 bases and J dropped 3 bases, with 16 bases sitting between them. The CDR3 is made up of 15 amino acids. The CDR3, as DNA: TGTGCCAGCAGTTCACCACCCCTGTCAGACTACGAGCAGTACTTC. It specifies CASSSPPLSDYEQYF.

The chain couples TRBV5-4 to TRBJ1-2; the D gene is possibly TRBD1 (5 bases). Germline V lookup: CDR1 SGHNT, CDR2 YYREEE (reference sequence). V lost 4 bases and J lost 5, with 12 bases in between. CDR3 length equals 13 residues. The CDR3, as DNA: TGTGCCAGCAGCACGGACGGGACTTATGGCTACACCTTC. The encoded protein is CASSTDGTYGYTF.

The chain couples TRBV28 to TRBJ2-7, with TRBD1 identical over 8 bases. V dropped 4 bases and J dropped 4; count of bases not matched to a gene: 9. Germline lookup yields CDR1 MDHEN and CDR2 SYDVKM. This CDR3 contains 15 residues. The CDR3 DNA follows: TGTGCCAGCAGTTCAGCCGGGACAGGACTTTACGAGCAGTACTTC. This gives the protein CASSSAGTGLYEQYF.

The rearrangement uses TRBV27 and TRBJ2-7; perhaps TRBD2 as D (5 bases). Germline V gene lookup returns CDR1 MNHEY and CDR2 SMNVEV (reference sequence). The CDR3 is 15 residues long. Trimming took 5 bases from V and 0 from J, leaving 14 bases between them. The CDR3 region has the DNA TGTGCCAGCAGTCTCAAACCTAGCTTCTCCTACGAGCAGTACTTC. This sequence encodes CASSLKPSFSYEQYF.

The CDR3 nucleotides read TGTGCCAGCAGTTTACCGCCCCCCTTAGCGGGGCGGGAGCAGTACTTC. Translation gives CASSLPPPLAGREQYF. V gene TRBV28 combines with J gene TRBJ2-7, with 8 positions matching TRBD2. Germline CDR1 and CDR2: MDHEN and SYDVKM. The ends lost 2 bases at V and 7 bases at J; junction bases unmatched: 13. The CDR3 is 16 amino acids. Supplemented by reference TRBV28 and TRBJ2-7, the full variable domain reads DVKVTQSSRYLVKRTGEKVFLECVQDMDHENMFWYRQDPGLGLRLIYFSYDVKMKEKGDIPEGYSVSREKKERFSLILESASTNQTSMYLCASSLPPPLAGREQYFGPGTRLTVT.

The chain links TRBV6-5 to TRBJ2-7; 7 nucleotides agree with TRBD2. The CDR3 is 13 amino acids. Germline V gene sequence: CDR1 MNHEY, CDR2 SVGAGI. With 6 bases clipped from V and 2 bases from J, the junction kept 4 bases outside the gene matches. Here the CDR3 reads CASSHGLAYEQYF. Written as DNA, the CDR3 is TGTGCCAGCAGCCACGGACTAGCCTACGAGCAGTACTTC.

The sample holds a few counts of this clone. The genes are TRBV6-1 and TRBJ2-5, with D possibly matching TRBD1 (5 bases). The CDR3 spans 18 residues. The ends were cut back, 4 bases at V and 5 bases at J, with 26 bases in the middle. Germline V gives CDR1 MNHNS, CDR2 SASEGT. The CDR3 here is CASSGSPYDRKVQETQYF. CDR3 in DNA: TGTGCCAGCAGTGGCTCCCCCTATGACAGAAAAGTCCAGGAGACCCAGTACTTC.

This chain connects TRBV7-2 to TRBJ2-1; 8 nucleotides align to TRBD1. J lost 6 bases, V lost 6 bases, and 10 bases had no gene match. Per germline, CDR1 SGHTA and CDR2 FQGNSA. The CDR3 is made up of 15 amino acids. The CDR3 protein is CASRPGGGYSNEQFF. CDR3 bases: TGTGCCAGCAGACCAGGGGGCGGGTATAGCAATGAGCAGTTCTTC.

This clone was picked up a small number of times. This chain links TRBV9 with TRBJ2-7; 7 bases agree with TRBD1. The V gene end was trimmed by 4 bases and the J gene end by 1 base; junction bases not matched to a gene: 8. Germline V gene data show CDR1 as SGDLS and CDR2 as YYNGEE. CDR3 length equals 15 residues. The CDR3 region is CASSTPTGESYEQYF. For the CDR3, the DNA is TGTGCCAGCAGCACGCCCACAGGGGAATCCTACGAGCAGTACTTC.

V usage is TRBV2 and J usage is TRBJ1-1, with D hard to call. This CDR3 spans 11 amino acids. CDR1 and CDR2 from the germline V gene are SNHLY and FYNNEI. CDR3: CVTRENTEAFF. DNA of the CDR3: TGTGTAACAAGGGAGAATACTGAAGCTTTCTTT.

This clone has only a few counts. CDR3 DNA: TGTGCCAGCAGTGTGGGTCGGGATCAGCCCCAGCATTTT. It specifies CASSVGRDQPQHF. This chain uses TRBV2 with TRBJ1-5; D is ambiguous. Trimming removed 4 bases from V and 5 bases from J, with 9 bases in between. The CDR3 contains 13 residues. Germline CDR1 is SNHLY and CDR2 is FYNNEI.

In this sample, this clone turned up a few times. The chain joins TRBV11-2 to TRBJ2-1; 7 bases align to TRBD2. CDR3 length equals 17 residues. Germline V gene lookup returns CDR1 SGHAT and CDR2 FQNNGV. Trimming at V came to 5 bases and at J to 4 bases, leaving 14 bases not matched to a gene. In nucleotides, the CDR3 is TGTGCCAGCAGCCCTCGCGCTAGCGGTCACCTATACAATGAGCAGTTCTTC. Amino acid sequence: CASSPRASGHLYNEQFF.

CDR3: CASSPGQAIYGYTF. The CDR3 DNA reads TGCGCCAGCAGCCCGGGACAGGCGATTTATGGCTACACCTTC. The chain is built from TRBV5-1 and TRBJ1-2, with 8 bases matching TRBD1. The CDR3 has 14 amino acids. Germline V gene lookup returns CDR1 SGHRS and CDR2 YFSETQ. V shed 4 bases and J 5 bases; nucleotides not matched to a gene: 7.

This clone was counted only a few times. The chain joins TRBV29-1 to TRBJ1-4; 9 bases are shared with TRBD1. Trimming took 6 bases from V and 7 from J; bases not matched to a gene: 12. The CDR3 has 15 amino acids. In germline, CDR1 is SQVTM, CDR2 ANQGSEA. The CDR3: CSVPENRGLSEKLFF. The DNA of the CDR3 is TGCAGCGTCCCTGAAAACAGGGGGCTTAGTGAAAAACTGTTTTTT.